This TCR beta chain derives from a study of cytomegalovirus exposure and HLA in healthy donors. The overall study: The same platform as the approximately 700 first-cohort repertoires was used for the 110 or so validation repertoires, a later analysis reported. Whole-study findings and limits: Listed as cytomegalovirus-associated were approximately 160 TCR beta chains. Specificity of a few CMV-associated chains for CMV antigens was verified in vitro. That first-cohort TCR clusters tended to co-occur in the 100 to 150 validation repertoires was found in a later analysis.

Clones were read by immunoSEQ multiplex PCR, and TCRdb kept only the in-frame ones, dropping some. Of 70,000 to 75,000 clones listed, around 94% were seen once; the top ten hold about 1.9%. Points on this clone: Its target is unknown.

The V and J ends lost 4 bases and 6 bases, in that order; junction bases with no gene match: 2. Looked up from germline, CDR1 is MGHRA and CDR2 is YSYEKL. The CDR3 runs 15 residues. Input material: PBMCs. The receptor's source is a woman in her late teens or twenties in good health and CMV-seropositive. The genes are TRBV4-1 and TRBJ2-1, with 14 bases fitting TRBD2. The CDR3 loop reads CASSRLAGGINEQFF. CDR3 coding DNA: TGCGCCAGCAGCCGACTAGCGGGGGGGATCAATGAGCAGTTCTTC.